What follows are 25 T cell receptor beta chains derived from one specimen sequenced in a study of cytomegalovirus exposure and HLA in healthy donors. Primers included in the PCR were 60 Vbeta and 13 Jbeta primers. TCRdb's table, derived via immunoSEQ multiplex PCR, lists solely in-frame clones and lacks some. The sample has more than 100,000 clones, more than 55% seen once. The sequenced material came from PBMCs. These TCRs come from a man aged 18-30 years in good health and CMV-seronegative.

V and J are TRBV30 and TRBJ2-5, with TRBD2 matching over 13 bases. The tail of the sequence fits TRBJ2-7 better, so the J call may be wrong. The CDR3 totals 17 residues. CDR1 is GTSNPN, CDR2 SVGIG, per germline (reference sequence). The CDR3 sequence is CAWSTRTSGSLGYEQYF. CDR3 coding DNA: TGTGCCTGGTCTACGCGGACTAGCGGGAGTTTAGGGTACGAGCAGTACTTC.

CDR3 sequence reads: CASSQGGQTNTEAFF. The CDR3 DNA reads as TGTGCCAGCAGCCAAGGGGGACAGACGAACACTGAAGCTTTCTTT. The chain links TRBV4-2 to TRBJ1-1, with TRBD1 identical over 7 bases. Germline V gene data show CDR1 as LGHNA and CDR2 as YNFKEQ. The junction had 3 bases not matched to a gene; V was cut back by 1 base and J by 1 base. There are 15 residues in the CDR3.

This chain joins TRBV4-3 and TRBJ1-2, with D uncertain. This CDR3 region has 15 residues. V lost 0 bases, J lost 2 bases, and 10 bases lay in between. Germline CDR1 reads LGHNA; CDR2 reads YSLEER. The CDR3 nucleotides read TGCGCCAGCAGCCAAGATAGCGGGAGCAACTATGGCTACACCTTC. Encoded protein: CASSQDSGSNYGYTF.

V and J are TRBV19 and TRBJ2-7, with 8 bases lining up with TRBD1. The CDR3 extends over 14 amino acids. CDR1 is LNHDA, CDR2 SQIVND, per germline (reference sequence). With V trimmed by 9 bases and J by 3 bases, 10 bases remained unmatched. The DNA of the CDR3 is TGTGCCAGCAACCCGCCGGACAGGGACTACGAGCAGTACTTC. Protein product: CASNPPDRDYEQYF.

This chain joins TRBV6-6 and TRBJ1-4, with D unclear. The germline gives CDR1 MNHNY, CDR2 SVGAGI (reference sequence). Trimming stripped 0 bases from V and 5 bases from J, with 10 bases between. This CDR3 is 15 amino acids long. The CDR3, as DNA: TGTGCCAGCAGTTACTCAGGGAGGGAGAATGAAAAACTGTTTTTT. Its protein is CASSYSGRENEKLFF.

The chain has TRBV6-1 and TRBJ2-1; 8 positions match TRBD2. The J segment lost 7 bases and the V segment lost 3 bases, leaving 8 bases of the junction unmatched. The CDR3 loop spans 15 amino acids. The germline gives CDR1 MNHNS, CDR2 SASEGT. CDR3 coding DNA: TGTGCCAGCAGTGAGAGGCGGGGGGCCCCTAATGAGCAGTTCTTC. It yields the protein CASSERRGAPNEQFF.

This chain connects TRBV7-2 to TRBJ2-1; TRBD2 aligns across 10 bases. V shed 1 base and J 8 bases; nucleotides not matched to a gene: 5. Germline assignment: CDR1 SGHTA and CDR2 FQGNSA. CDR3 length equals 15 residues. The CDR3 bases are TGTGCCAGCAGCTTAGAATTAGCGGGAGGCCATGAGCAGTTCTTC. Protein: CASSLELAGGHEQFF. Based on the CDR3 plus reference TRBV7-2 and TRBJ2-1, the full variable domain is GAGVSQSPSNKVTEKGKDVELRCDPISGHTALYWYRQSLGQGLEFLIYFQGNSAPDKSGLPSDRFSAERTGGSVSTLTIQRTQQEDSAVYLCASSLELAGGHEQFFGPGTRLTVL.

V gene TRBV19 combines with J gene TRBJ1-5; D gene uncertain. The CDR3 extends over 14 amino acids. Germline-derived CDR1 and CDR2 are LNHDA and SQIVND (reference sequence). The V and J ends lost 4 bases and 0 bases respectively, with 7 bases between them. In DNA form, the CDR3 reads TGTGCCAGTAGTACCACAAGTAGCAATCAGCCCCAGCATTTT. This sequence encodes CASSTTSSNQPQHF.

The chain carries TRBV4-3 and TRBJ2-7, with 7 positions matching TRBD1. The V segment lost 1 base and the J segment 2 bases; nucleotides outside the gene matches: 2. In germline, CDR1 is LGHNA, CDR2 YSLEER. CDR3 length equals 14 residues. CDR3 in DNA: TGCGCCAGCAGCCAAGGGACAGGCCCCTACGAGCAGTACTTC. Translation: CASSQGTGPYEQYF.

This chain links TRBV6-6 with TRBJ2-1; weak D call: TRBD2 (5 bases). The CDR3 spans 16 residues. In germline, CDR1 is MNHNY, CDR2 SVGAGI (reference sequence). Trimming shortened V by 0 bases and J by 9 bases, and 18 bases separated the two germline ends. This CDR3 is CASSYSPPSSGGEQFF. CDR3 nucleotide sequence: TGTGCCAGCAGTTACTCCCCACCCTCTTCCGGAGGTGAGCAGTTCTTC.

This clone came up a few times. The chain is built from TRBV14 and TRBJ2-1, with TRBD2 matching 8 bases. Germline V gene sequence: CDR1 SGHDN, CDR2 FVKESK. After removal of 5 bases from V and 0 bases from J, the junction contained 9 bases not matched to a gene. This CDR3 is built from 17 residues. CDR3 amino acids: CASSTRLALSSYNEQFF. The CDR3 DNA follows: TGTGCCAGCAGCACCCGACTAGCGCTAAGCTCCTACAATGAGCAGTTCTTC.

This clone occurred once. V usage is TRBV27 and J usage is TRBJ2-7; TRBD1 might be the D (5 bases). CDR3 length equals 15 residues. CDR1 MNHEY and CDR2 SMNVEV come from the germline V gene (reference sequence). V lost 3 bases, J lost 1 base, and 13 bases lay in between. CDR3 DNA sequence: TGTGCCAGCAGTTTCCGAACTACAGGTTCCTACGAGCAGTACTTC. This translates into CASSFRTTGSYEQYF.

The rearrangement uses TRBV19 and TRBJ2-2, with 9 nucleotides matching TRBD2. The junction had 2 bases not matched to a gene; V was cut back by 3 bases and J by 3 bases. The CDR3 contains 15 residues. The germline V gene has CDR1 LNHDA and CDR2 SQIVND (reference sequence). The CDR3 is CASSILAGDTGELFF. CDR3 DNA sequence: TGTGCCAGTAGTATTTTAGCGGGAGACACCGGGGAGCTGTTTTTT.

This chain's CDR3 is CAWSHPDRWRAEAFF. The CDR3 coding sequence is TGTGCCTGGAGCCACCCCGACAGGTGGAGAGCTGAAGCTTTCTTT. The chain joins TRBV30 to TRBJ1-1, with D tentatively TRBD1 (6 bases). This CDR3 is 15 amino acids long. Between the trimmed V and J ends, which lost 3 bases and 6 bases, there was a span of 20 bases. Germline CDR1 is GTSNPN and CDR2 is SVGIG (reference sequence). Full variable domain (outside the CDR3, taken from reference TRBV30 and TRBJ1-1): SQTIHQWPATLVQPVGSPLSLECTVEGTSNPNLYWYRQAAGRGLQLLFYSVGIGQISSEVPQNLSASRPQDRQFILSSKKLLLSDSGFYLCAWSHPDRWRAEAFFGQGTRLTVV.

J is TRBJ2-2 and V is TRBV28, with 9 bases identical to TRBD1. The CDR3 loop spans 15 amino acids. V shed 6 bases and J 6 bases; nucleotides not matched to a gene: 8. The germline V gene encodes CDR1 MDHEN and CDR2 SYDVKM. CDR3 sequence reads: CASSPWTGVAGELFF. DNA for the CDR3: TGTGCCAGCAGCCCCTGGACAGGGGTAGCCGGGGAGCTGTTTTTT.

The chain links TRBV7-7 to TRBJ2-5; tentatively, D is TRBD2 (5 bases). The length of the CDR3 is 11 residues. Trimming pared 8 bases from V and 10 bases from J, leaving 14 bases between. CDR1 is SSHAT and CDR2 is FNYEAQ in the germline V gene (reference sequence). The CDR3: CASSEGFHQYF. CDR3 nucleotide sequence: TGTGCCAGCTCCGAGGGTTTCCACCAGTACTTC.

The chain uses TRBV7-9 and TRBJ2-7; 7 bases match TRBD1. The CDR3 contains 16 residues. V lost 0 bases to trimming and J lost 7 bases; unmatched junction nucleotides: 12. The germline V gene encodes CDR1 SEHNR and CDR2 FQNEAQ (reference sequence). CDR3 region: CASSLATRQGRREQYF. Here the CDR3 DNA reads TGTGCCAGCAGCTTAGCCACACGACAGGGTCGGCGAGAGCAGTACTTC.

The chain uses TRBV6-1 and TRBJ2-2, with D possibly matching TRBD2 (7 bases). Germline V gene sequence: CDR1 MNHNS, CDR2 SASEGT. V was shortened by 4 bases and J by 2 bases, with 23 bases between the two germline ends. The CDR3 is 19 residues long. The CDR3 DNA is TGTGCCAGCAGTGCCCTGCGGGGGCCCAGGAGCGTTAACACCGGGGAGCTGTTTTTT. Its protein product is CASSALRGPRSVNTGELFF.

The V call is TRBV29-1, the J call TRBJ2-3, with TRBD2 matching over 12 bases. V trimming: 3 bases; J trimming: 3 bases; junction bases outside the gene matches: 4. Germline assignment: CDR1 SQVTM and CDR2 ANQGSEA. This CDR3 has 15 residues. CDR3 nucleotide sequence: TGCAGCGTTGATCTAGCGGGGGGGCAAACAGATACGCAGTATTTT. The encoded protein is CSVDLAGGQTDTQYF.

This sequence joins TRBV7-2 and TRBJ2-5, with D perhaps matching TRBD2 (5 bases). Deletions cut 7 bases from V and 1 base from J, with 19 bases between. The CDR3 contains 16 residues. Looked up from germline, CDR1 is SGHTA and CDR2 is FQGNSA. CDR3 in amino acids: CASKEGGAGIQETQYF. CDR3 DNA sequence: TGTGCCAGCAAAGAAGGAGGCGCCGGAATCCAAGAGACCCAGTACTTC.

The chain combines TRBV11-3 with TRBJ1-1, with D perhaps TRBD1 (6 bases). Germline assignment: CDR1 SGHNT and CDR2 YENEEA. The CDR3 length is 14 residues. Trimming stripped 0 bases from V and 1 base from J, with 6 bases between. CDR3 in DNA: TGTGCCAGCAGCTTAGACAGGGGGAACACTGAAGCTTTCTTT. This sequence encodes CASSLDRGNTEAFF. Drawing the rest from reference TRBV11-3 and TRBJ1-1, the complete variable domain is EAGVVQSPRYKIIEKKQPVAFWCNPISGHNTLYWYLQNLGQGPELLIRYENEEAVDDSQLPKDRFSAERLKGVDSTLKIQPAELGDSAVYLCASSLDRGNTEAFFGQGTRLTVV.

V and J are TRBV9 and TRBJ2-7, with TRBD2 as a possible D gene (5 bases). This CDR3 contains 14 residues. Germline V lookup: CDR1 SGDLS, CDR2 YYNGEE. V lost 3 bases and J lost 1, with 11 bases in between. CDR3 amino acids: CASSAGIWSYEQYF. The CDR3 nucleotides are TGTGCCAGCAGCGCCGGGATCTGGTCCTACGAGCAGTACTTC. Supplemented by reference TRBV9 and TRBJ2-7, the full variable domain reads DSGVTQTPKHLITATGQRVTLRCSPRSGDLSVYWYQQSLDQGLQFLIQYYNGEERAKGNILERFSAQQFPDLHSELNLSSLELGDSALYFCASSAGIWSYEQYFGPGTRLTVT.

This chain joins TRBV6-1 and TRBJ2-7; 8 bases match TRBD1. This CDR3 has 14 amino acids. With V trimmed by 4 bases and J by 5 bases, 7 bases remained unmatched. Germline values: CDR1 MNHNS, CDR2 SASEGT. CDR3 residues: CASSVPGQGHEQYF. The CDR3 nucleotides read TGTGCCAGCAGTGTCCCCGGACAGGGACACGAGCAGTACTTC.

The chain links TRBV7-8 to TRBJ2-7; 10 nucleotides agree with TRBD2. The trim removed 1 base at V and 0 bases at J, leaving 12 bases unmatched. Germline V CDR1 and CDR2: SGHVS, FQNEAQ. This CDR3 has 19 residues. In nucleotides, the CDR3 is TGTGCCAGCAGCTTAGGGGTCAGTAGCGGGGGGCCGAGCTCCTACGAGCAGTACTTC. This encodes CASSLGVSSGGPSSYEQYF.

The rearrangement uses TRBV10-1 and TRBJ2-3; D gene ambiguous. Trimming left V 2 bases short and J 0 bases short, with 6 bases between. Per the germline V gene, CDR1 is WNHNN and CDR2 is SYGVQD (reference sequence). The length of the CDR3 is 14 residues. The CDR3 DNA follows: TGCGCCAGCAGTGAGGTAGCTAGCACAGATACGCAGTATTTT. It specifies CASSEVASTDTQYF.